The clone carrying this T cell receptor (beta chain) was observed a few times. What it binds is unknown. The length of the CDR3 is 15 residues. The germline V and J ends were trimmed by 0 bases and 11 bases, with 17 bases remaining between them. CDR1 is SGHTA, CDR2 FQGNSA, per germline. Naive CD4 T cells were sorted as CD45RO-negative, CD62L-positive. These data come from a study of human versus mouse CDR3 diversity and MHC coevolution. Findings and caveats of the study: Human CDR3s averaged more deletions and insertions than mouse CDR3s.

This table comes from immunoSEQ multiplex PCR, and its TCRdb copy is limited to in-frame clones, with some not included. The sample carries 80,000 or so clones, around 95% recorded once. This sequence was found in a person aged 30-70 years in good health. V and J are TRBV7-2 and TRBJ2-1; D not resolved. Material for sequencing was naive CD4+ T cells from blood. Described subset: CD45RO-negative CD62L-positive naive CD4 T cells. In DNA, the CDR3 is TGTGCCAGCAGCTTAGCCTCCAATTTAAAGAGGCAGCAGTTCTTC. Its translation is CASSLASNLKRQQFF.